Presented here are 27 T cell receptor beta chains from one specimen sequenced in a study of blood T cells in healthy people across ages. Sample-barcoded 5' priming and a J-beta primer mix drove a second PCR of 7 to 11 cycles. One entry per CDR3 protein, called by TCRdb with MiXCR from the 5' RACE reads. This table has hundreds of thousands of distinct CDR3 sequences, under 55% appearing once. The sequencing input was blood. Receptors originate from a man in his sixties in good health.

This chain joins TRBV18 and TRBJ2-5; 8 bases agree with TRBD1. Germline lookup yields CDR1 KGHSH and CDR2 LQKENI. V was clipped by 4 bases and J by 5 bases; unmatched bases: 6. This CDR3 has 14 residues. CDR3: CASSRTGIGETQYF. The CDR3 DNA is TGTGCCAGCTCACGGACAGGGATAGGGGAGACCCAGTACTTC.

The V gene is TRBV7-2, the J gene TRBJ1-2; no reliable D call. This CDR3 has 14 amino acids. Trimming removed 5 bases at V and 7 bases at J, with 17 bases between. In germline, CDR1 is SGHTA, CDR2 FQGNSA. The CDR3 loop is CASSPSPPPAGYTF. The CDR3 nucleotides are TGTGCCAGCAGCCCGAGCCCTCCTCCTGCTGGCTACACCTTC.

CDR3 region: CASSSSGADTQYF. CDR3 sequence (DNA): TGCGCCAGCAGCTCCTCGGGAGCAGATACGCAGTATTTT. V is TRBV5-1 and J is TRBJ2-3; D possibly corresponds to TRBD2 (6 bases). The V end lost 3 bases, the J end lost 4 bases, and 9 bases lay between the germline ends. CDR1 and CDR2 (germline): SGHRS, YFSETQ. CDR3 length: 13 residues.

On this clonotype: One junction end does not reproduce the germline sequence, and a read error may be involved. The rearrangement uses TRBV7-6 and TRBJ2-7, with TRBD1 matching over 9 bases. CDR1 is SGHVS and CDR2 is FNYEAQ in the germline V gene. CDR3 length equals 15 residues. This CDR3 reads CASSPTGQGSYKQYF. As DNA, the CDR3 is TGTGCCAGCAGCCCCACGGGACAGGGAAGCTACAAGCAGTACTTC.

There are a few counts of this clonotype. This chain connects TRBV7-2 to TRBJ1-2; D not resolved. Trimming cost V 4 bases and J 8 bases, with 14 bases left between them. The CDR3 consists of 13 residues. In germline, CDR1 is SGHTA, CDR2 FQGNSA. CDR3 amino acids: CASSYRPTGGYTF. CDR3 nucleotides: TGTGCCAGCAGCTATAGACCCACGGGCGGCTACACCTTC.

V gene TRBV28 combines with J gene TRBJ2-5; 9 nucleotides align to TRBD1. Per germline, CDR1 MDHEN and CDR2 SYDVKM. With V trimmed by 6 bases and J by 4 bases, 9 bases remained unmatched. The CDR3 runs 15 residues. DNA for the CDR3: TGTGCCAGCAGGCATGGAGGACAGGGGAGAGAGACCCAGTACTTC. Translating it yields CASRHGGQGRETQYF.

The chain joins TRBV3-1 to TRBJ2-5; 8 bases match TRBD2. This CDR3 is 17 amino acids long. The V and J ends lost 0 bases and 5 bases, in that order; junction bases with no gene match: 11. CDR1 is LGHDT, CDR2 YNNKEL, per germline (reference sequence). CDR3 amino acids: CASSQDYIRTSFETQYF. The CDR3 DNA follows: TGTGCCAGCAGCCAAGATTATATCCGGACTAGCTTCGAGACCCAGTACTTC.

The rearrangement links TRBV6-5 to TRBJ2-5, with 13 bases identical to TRBD2. This CDR3 is built from 15 residues. V lost 5 bases, J lost 5 bases, and 5 bases stayed unmatched. CDR1 is MNHEY and CDR2 is SVGAGI in the germline V gene. CDR3 amino acids: CASSTGLAGAETQYF. In DNA form, the CDR3 reads TGTGCCAGCAGTACCGGACTAGCGGGGGCGGAGACCCAGTACTTC.

The chain uses TRBV29-1 and TRBJ2-7, with D hard to call. Per germline, CDR1 SQVTM and CDR2 ANQGSEA. V shed 0 bases and J shed 6 bases, with 6 bases lying between them. The CDR3 is made up of 11 amino acids. The CDR3 sequence is CSVEEGREQYF. CDR3 bases: TGCAGCGTTGAAGAAGGACGCGAGCAGTACTTC.

The chain carries TRBV6-2 or TRBV6-3 and TRBJ1-2, with D uncertain. V lost 2 bases and J lost 6, with 7 bases in between. Per germline, CDR1 MNHEY and CDR2 SVGEGT. CDR3 length: 12 residues. The CDR3 region is CASSYPADGYTF. CDR3 coding DNA: TGTGCCAGCAGTTACCCTGCGGATGGCTACACCTTC.

The chain recombines TRBV12-3 or TRBV12-4 with TRBJ2-1, with 7 bases matching TRBD1. The CDR3 is 15 residues long. Germline trimming cut 5 bases from V and 3 bases from J; bases unmatched to any gene: 7. CDR3 DNA sequence: TGTGCCAGCAGTGGGAACAGGGGTTTCTACAATGAGCAGTTCTTC. It encodes CASSGNRGFYNEQFF.

This clonotype was found many times. The rearrangement links TRBV9 to TRBJ2-6; 9 bases are a match to TRBD1. The CDR3 length is 17 residues. CDR1 is SGDLS, CDR2 YYNGEE, per germline. Germline trimming cut 0 bases from V and 4 bases from J; bases unmatched to any gene: 5. CDR3 nucleotides: TGTGCCAGCAGCGTAGCTGGGACAGGGATCGGGGCCAACGTCCTGACTTTC. Residues: CASSVAGTGIGANVLTF.

As concerns this clonotype: The junction and the germline gene differ at one end; a read error may be behind it. This chain links TRBV27 with TRBJ1-2, with D tentatively TRBD1 (5 bases). The CDR3 has 14 residues. Germline assignment: CDR1 MNHEY and CDR2 SMNVEV (reference sequence). In DNA form, the CDR3 reads TGTGCCAGCAGTCCTTCGGGACGCACCTATGGCTACATCTTC. Amino acids: CASSPSGRTYGYIF.

This clonotype was counted a single time. The J gene is TRBJ1-1, the V gene TRBV19, with D unresolved. The length of the CDR3 is 15 residues. Germline lookup yields CDR1 LNHDA and CDR2 SQIVND (reference sequence). Trimming stripped 0 bases from V and 0 bases from J, with 8 bases between. CDR3 nucleotides: TGTGCCAGTAGTATAGAGGGCAGTCTGAACACTGAAGCTTTCTTT. Encoded protein: CASSIEGSLNTEAFF.

The V and J genes are TRBV2 and TRBJ2-4; a weak D match, TRBD2 (5 bases). Germline V CDR1 and CDR2: SNHLY, FYNNEI. Trimming removed 9 bases from V and 8 bases from J, with 11 bases in between. The CDR3 is 11 amino acids. The CDR3 DNA reads as TGTGCCAGTAGGTGGCGGGACATTCAGTACTTC. Amino acids: CASRWRDIQYF.

The gene calls are TRBV5-1 and TRBJ2-7, with D possibly matching TRBD2 (5 bases). The V end lost 3 bases, the J end lost 7 bases, and 20 bases lay between the germline ends. Germline assignment: CDR1 SGHRS and CDR2 YFSETQ. CDR3 size: 15 residues. The DNA for the CDR3 is TGCGCCAGCAGCTCGGGCCTGAGTTTTGGGGAGGAGCAGTACTTC. It codes for CASSSGLSFGEEQYF.

The chain recombines TRBV6-2 or TRBV6-3 with TRBJ1-5; D possibly corresponds to TRBD1 (6 bases). V was trimmed by 2 bases and J by 3 bases, leaving 11 bases between them. Germline V gene sequence: CDR1 MNHEY, CDR2 SVGEGT. The CDR3 is made up of 15 amino acids. The CDR3 sequence is CASSYGGAINQPQHF. The CDR3 DNA reads TGTGCCAGCAGTTACGGGGGGGCTATCAATCAGCCCCAGCATTTT.

The chain combines TRBV5-1 with TRBJ2-7; possibly TRBD1 for D (7 bases). CDR1 SGHRS and CDR2 YFSETQ come from the germline V gene. The CDR3 has 15 residues. V lost 4 bases, J lost 2 bases, and 16 bases lay in between. CDR3 sequence: CASSKGGTEAYEQYF. The DNA for the CDR3 is TGCGCCAGCAGCAAGGGCGGGACAGAAGCCTACGAGCAGTACTTC. Supplemented by reference TRBV5-1 and TRBJ2-7, the full variable domain reads KAGVTQTPRYLIKTRGQQVTLSCSPISGHRSVSWYQQTPGQGLQFLFEYFSETQRNKGNFPGRFSGRQFSNSRSEMNVSTLELGDSALYLCASSKGGTEAYEQYFGPGTRLTVT.

With regard to this clonotype: At one end, the junction sequence differs from germline, possibly due to a read error. The chain combines TRBV28 with TRBJ2-5, with D unresolved. Germline V gives CDR1 MDHEN, CDR2 SYDVKM. The CDR3 runs to 15 residues. CDR3 in amino acids: CACSSTDMTQETQYF. The CDR3, as DNA: TGTGCCTGCAGTTCAACGGATATGACCCAAGAGACCCAGTACTTC.

The chain links TRBV12-3 or TRBV12-4 to TRBJ1-1; D is ambiguous. The CDR3 is 13 residues long. V shed 6 bases and J shed 6 bases, with 14 bases lying between them. The CDR3 protein is CASSRGLPAEAFF. CDR3 in DNA: TGTGCCAGCAGCCGTGGACTCCCGGCTGAAGCTTTCTTT.

This sequence joins TRBV12-3 or TRBV12-4 and TRBJ1-5; D may be TRBD1 (6 bases). CDR3 length: 15 residues. The germline V and J ends were trimmed by 5 bases and 9 bases, with 20 bases remaining between them. The CDR3 DNA is TGTGCCAGCAGTCCCCCGGGGGCAGGGATCCTGCCCCAGCATTTT. Translation gives CASSPPGAGILPQHF.

This clonotype occurred a few times. The genes are TRBV20-1 and TRBJ1-5; TRBD1 agrees at 8 bases. Germline CDR1 and CDR2: DFQATT and SNEGSKA (reference sequence). The CDR3 length is 13 residues. V lost 3 bases, J lost 5 bases, and 3 bases stayed unmatched. The CDR3 DNA follows: TGCAGTGCTAGGACAGGGGAGGATCAGCCCCAGCATTTT. It is translated as CSARTGEDQPQHF.

Regarding this clonotype: A much bigger clone sits one base away, suggesting this may be a read error. V gene TRBV20-1 combines with J gene TRBJ1-2, with D uncertain. The CDR3 has 12 amino acids. The germline gives CDR1 DFQATT, CDR2 SNEGSKA (reference sequence). The CDR3 DNA is TGCAGTGCTAGAACAGCCGACTATTGCTACACCTTC. Its translation: CSARTADYCYTF.

This clonotype was seen a handful of times. The V and J genes are TRBV6-2 or TRBV6-3 and TRBJ2-6; D is possibly TRBD1 (6 bases). Trimming removed 0 bases at V and 9 bases at J, with 15 bases between. The germline V gene has CDR1 MNHEY and CDR2 SVGEGT. The CDR3 is 16 amino acids. In DNA form, the CDR3 reads TGTGCCAGCAGTTACTCCCCATGGCAGGGGAACAACGTCCTGACTTTC. It yields the protein CASSYSPWQGNNVLTF.

This clonotype was observed at least ten times. V and J are TRBV28 and TRBJ2-7; 10 bases line up with TRBD1. The CDR3 is 15 residues long. From germline, CDR1 is MDHEN and CDR2 SYDVKM. After removal of 4 bases from V and 1 base from J, the junction contained 4 bases not matched to a gene. CDR3 sequence (DNA): TGTGCCAGCAGTTCCGTGGGACAGGGGTCCTACGAGCAGTACTTC. It yields the protein CASSSVGQGSYEQYF. Complete variable domain (other parts from reference TRBV28 and TRBJ2-7): DVKVTQSSRYLVKRTGEKVFLECVQDMDHENMFWYRQDPGLGLRLIYFSYDVKMKEKGDIPEGYSVSREKKERFSLILESASTNQTSMYLCASSSVGQGSYEQYFGPGTRLTVT.

This clonotype has only a few counts. The chain uses TRBV2 and TRBJ2-7; D gene unclear. From germline, CDR1 is SNHLY and CDR2 FYNNEI. The CDR3 covers 13 residues. Trimming removed 6 bases at V and 3 bases at J, with 12 bases between. The CDR3 spells CASRAGLNYEQYF. CDR3 in DNA: TGTGCCAGCAGAGCAGGATTGAACTACGAGCAGTACTTC. Full variable domain (outside the CDR3, taken from reference TRBV2 and TRBJ2-7): EPEVTQTPSHQVTQMGQEVILRCVPISNHLYFYWYRQILGQKVEFLVSFYNNEISEKSEIFDDQFSVERPDGSNFTLKIRSTKLEDSAMYFCASRAGLNYEQYFGPGTRLTVT.

V and J are TRBV20-1 and TRBJ2-5; D uncertain. With 5 bases removed from V and 4 bases from J, the gap between germline ends came to 8 bases. CDR1 is DFQATT, CDR2 SNEGSKA, per germline (reference sequence). The CDR3 has 11 amino acids. CDR3 DNA: TGCAGTGCTCCCGGTAGAGAGACCCAGTACTTC. As protein: CSAPGRETQYF.